A selection of T cell receptor beta chains follows, all from one sample in a study of blood T cells in healthy people across ages. From the 5' RACE reads, TCRdb called clonotypes with MiXCR, one entry per CDR3 protein. The repertoire has hundreds of thousands of distinct CDR3 sequences, 20% to 25% of them found once; the top ten carry 3.5% to 4%. Sequencing was carried out using blood. The receptors derive from a man in his 70s in good health. CDR3s include the opening cysteine and the closing phenylalanine or tryptophan. Each record gives: D gene, V gene, clone size, J gene, CDR3 DNA, CDR3 protein. A D gene is named only where the DNA matches it firmly. Expanded clones get a size class; other rows say once, few or many, or leave the size out.

TRBD1,TRBV6-1,few,TRBJ1-5,TGTGCCAGCAGTCCTCAGGGGGTCAATCAGCCCCAGCATTTT,CASSPQGVNQPQHF
.,TRBV6-2/TRBV6-3,.,TRBJ2-1,TGTGCCAGCAGTTTTCGGGGAGTTCGTCTCTACAATGAGCAGTTCTTC,CASSFRGVRLYNEQFF
.,TRBV19,.,TRBJ1-2,TGTGCCAGTAGTTCTTCCGGGACGACTAACTATGGCTACACCTTC,CASSSSGTTNYGYTF
TRBD2,TRBV5-1,.,TRBJ2-3,TGCGCCAGCAGTCGCGTAGCGGGGTATAGCACAGATACGCAGTATTTT,CASSRVAGYSTDTQYF
.,TRBV20-1,.,TRBJ2-7,TGCAGTGCTAGAGACGGGAGAAACTACGAGCAGTACTTC,CSARDGRNYEQYF
TRBD2,TRBV7-9,.,TRBJ2-3,TGTGCCAGTCTTCGGGGGGACACAGATACGCAGTATTTT,CASLRGDTDTQYF
TRBD2,TRBV6-2/TRBV6-3,.,TRBJ2-1,TGTGCCAGCAGTCCACAACTAGCGCAGCAGTTCTTC,CASSPQLAQQFF
TRBD1,TRBV7-9,.,TRBJ2-7,TGTGCCAGCAGTCCGAAGCCAGCACAGGGGGCGCTGGACGAGCAGTACTTC,CASSPKPAQGALDEQYF
TRBD2,TRBV20-1,.,TRBJ2-3,TGCAGTGCTAGAGAGGGGACTAGCGGCACAGATACGCAGTATTTT,CSAREGTSGTDTQYF
.,TRBV5-8,.,TRBJ2-7,TGTGCCAGCAGCTTGGCGTACGGGACCAGCTACGAGCAGTACTTC,CASSLAYGTSYEQYF
TRBD2,TRBV27,.,TRBJ2-1,TGTGCCAGCAGTGTGGGGACTAGCGGGAGAAATGAGCAGTTCTTC,CASSVGTSGRNEQFF
TRBD2,TRBV7-9,.,TRBJ2-1,TGTGCCAGCAGTAAACCGGGACTAGCGGGAGCCTACAATGAGCAGTTCTTC,CASSKPGLAGAYNEQFF
.,TRBV4-1,.,TRBJ1-2,TGCGCCAGCAGCCAAGAATCGGCAGCTTTCTATGGCTACACCTTC,CASSQESAAFYGYTF
TRBD1,TRBV24-1,many,TRBJ2-1,TGTGCCACCAGTGATTGGGGACAGGGAAGGGAGAATGAGCAGTTCTTC,CATSDWGQGRENEQFF
.,TRBV9,.,TRBJ1-1,TGTGCCAGCAGCGTAGGGGGAGGGAGAAGCACTGAAGCTTTCTTT,CASSVGGGRSTEAFF
.,TRBV5-5,few,TRBJ2-1,TGTGCCAGCAGCTGGACAGTCCTCTCCTACAATGAGCAGTTCTTC,CASSWTVLSYNEQFF
TRBD2,TRBV4-1,.,TRBJ2-5,TGCGCCAGCAGCCAAGTCGGCCGGACTAGCGGGAGAAGGGAGCAGTACTTC,CASSQVGRTSGRREQYF
TRBD1,TRBV28,once,TRBJ2-1,TGTGCCAGCAGTCCTATTGGGGGACAGGACCATGAGCAGTTCTTC,CASSPIGGQDHEQFF
TRBD1,TRBV5-5,.,TRBJ1-4,TGTGCCAGCAGCTTGGGGGGACAGGGGTCCCGAACTAATGAAAAACTGTTTTTT,CASSLGGQGSRTNEKLFF
TRBD1,TRBV7-2,few,TRBJ1-1,TGTGCCAGCAGCTCACGTCCCGGGACAGGGTCAGACACTGAAGCTTTCTTT,CASSSRPGTGSDTEAFF